A selection of T cell receptor beta chains follows, all from one sample in a study of beta chain bispecific antibodies for T cell cancers. These TCRs' antigens remain unknown. MiXCR, applied by TCRdb to the 5' RACE reads, yields one record per CDR3 protein. Among 20,000 to 25,000 distinct CDR3 sequences listed, around 2% were seen once. The specimen was healthy donor T cells cultured with leukemia cells, collected from a culture containing a bispecific antibody targeting TCR Vbeta12. These receptors all stem from a human donor in good health. Some clones in this sample may be carry-over from other donors' samples. Both conserved end residues are part of each CDR3. The D gene is left open where the match is weak. Rows give clone size only sometimes, using once, few, many, or a class for an expanded clone.

clone_size	v_call	j_call	d_call	cdr3_aa	cdr3_nt
medium-sized	TRBV2	TRBJ1-2	.	CASSGRIANYGYTF	TGTGCCAGCAGTGGGAGGATAGCTAACTATGGCTACACCTTC
many	TRBV5-5	TRBJ1-5	.	CASSSDPTAYSNQPQHF	TGTGCCAGCAGCTCGGACCCGACAGCTTATAGCAATCAGCCCCAGCATTTT
many	TRBV3-1	TRBJ1-2	.	CASSQGAVSYGYTF	TGTGCCAGCAGCCAAGGAGCAGTTTCATATGGCTACACCTTC
many	TRBV5-1	TRBJ2-5	.	CASSFGLWGSGGRETQYF	TGCGCCAGCAGCTTTGGTTTATGGGGAAGTGGGGGCCGAGAGACCCAGTACTTC
many	TRBV30	TRBJ2-7	TRBD1	CAWNRQGLSYEQYF	TGTGCCTGGAACCGACAGGGATTATCCTACGAGCAGTACTTC
many	TRBV27	TRBJ2-1	TRBD2	CASTWTSGNNEQFF	TGTGCCAGCACCTGGACTAGCGGGAACAATGAGCAGTTCTTC
.	TRBV7-9	TRBJ2-2	.	CASSYNRELAGELFF	TGTGCCAGCAGTTACAACAGGGAATTGGCCGGGGAGCTGTTTTTT
many	TRBV27	TRBJ2-3	.	CASSPGDRSTDTQYF	TGTGCCAGCAGTCCGGGGGACAGAAGCACAGATACGCAGTATTTT
many	TRBV28	TRBJ2-1	TRBD2	CASRFSGGAGGEQFF	TGTGCCAGCCGGTTTAGCGGGGGGGCAGGTGGTGAGCAGTTCTTC
many	TRBV28	TRBJ2-2	.	CASSSGLTPGELFF	TGTGCCAGCAGTTCCGGGCTGACCCCCGGGGAGCTGTTTTTT
many	TRBV7-3	TRBJ2-1	.	CASSLLFGDYNEQFF	TGTGCCAGCAGCTTATTATTCGGGGACTACAATGAGCAGTTCTTC
many	TRBV2	TRBJ1-2	.	CASSEGPGHRLEGGYTF	TGTGCCAGCAGTGAAGGCCCGGGACATCGCCTTGAGGGTGGCTACACCTTC
many	TRBV9	TRBJ2-2	.	CASSATRGELFF	TGTGCCAGCAGCGCAACACGGGGGGAGCTGTTTTTT
many	TRBV6-6	TRBJ2-1	.	CASSLEGEYNEQFF	TGTGCCAGCAGTCTAGAGGGGGAATACAATGAGCAGTTCTTC
many	TRBV20-1	TRBJ1-1	TRBD1	CSARQGGTEAFF	TGCAGTGCCCGTCAGGGGGGAACTGAAGCTTTCTTT
many	TRBV29-1	TRBJ1-1	.	CSGDRLETEAFF	TGCAGCGGTGACAGGCTCGAAACTGAAGCTTTCTTT
medium-sized	TRBV2	TRBJ2-3	.	CASSDLTESPTDTQYF	TGTGCCAGCAGTGACCTGACAGAATCCCCCACAGATACGCAGTATTTT
many	TRBV5-4	TRBJ2-7	TRBD2	CASSYRGGAADEQYF	TGTGCCAGCAGCTACCGCGGGGGAGCTGCCGATGAGCAGTACTTC
many	TRBV19	TRBJ2-1	.	CASSHSGPGTVGSYNEQFF	TGTGCCAGTAGTCATTCGGGACCCGGGACCGTGGGCTCCTACAATGAGCAGTTCTTC
many	TRBV2	TRBJ2-5	TRBD1	CASNLDRGGETQYF	TGTGCCAGCAATCTCGACAGGGGAGGCGAGACCCAGTACTTC
many	TRBV5-4	TRBJ2-5	.	CASAQGQETQYF	TGTGCCAGCGCCCAGGGCCAAGAGACCCAGTACTTC
many	TRBV2	TRBJ2-5	.	CASSRETQYF	TGTGCCAGCAGTCGAGAGACCCAGTACTTC
many	TRBV23-1	TRBJ1-5	.	CASTSTTEPNQPQHF	TGCGCCAGCACTTCCACGACAGAACCTAATCAGCCCCAGCATTTT
many	TRBV7-8	TRBJ2-1	.	CASSLVGGRFDEQFF	TGTGCCAGCAGCTTAGTCGGGGGGCGCTTCGATGAGCAGTTCTTC
many	TRBV20-1	TRBJ1-3	.	CSARDSFSIAGNTIYF	TGCAGTGCTAGAGACTCATTTTCGATAGCTGGAAACACCATATATTTT